A selection of T cell receptor beta chains follows, all from one sample in a study of T cells after yellow fever vaccination. Using its own MiXCR run on the 5' RACE reads, TCRdb lists one record per CDR3 protein. The sample records a few hundred thousand distinct CDR3 sequences, roughly a sixth being singletons. Sequencing was performed on PBMCs, taken before the yellow fever booster vaccination. The receptor source for this set is a man between 18 and 35 years old who received the YFV17D yellow fever vaccine. The CDR3 runs from the conserved cysteine through the conserved F or W. Each record gives: J gene, clone size, D gene, V gene, CDR3 protein, CDR3 DNA. The D gene is left open where the match is weak. A clone size is listed for some rows: how often the clone was seen (once, few, many), or a class if it is expanded.

J gene: TRBJ2-2; clone size: .; D gene: TRBD2; V gene: TRBV20-1; CDR3 protein: CSARGSGGDTGELFF; CDR3 DNA: TGCAGTGCTAGGGGTAGCGGGGGGGACACCGGGGAGCTGTTTTTT
J gene: TRBJ2-4; clone size: few; D gene: TRBD1; V gene: TRBV4-1; CDR3 protein: CASSQGMARDRKNIQYF; CDR3 DNA: TGCGCCAGCAGCCAAGGAATGGCCCGGGACAGAAAAAACATTCAGTACTTC
J gene: TRBJ1-2; clone size: .; D gene: TRBD1; V gene: TRBV7-3; CDR3 protein: CASSSQGAVGYTF; CDR3 DNA: TGTGCCAGCAGCTCACAGGGGGCGGTGGGCTACACCTTC
J gene: TRBJ2-2; clone size: .; D gene: .; V gene: TRBV24-1; CDR3 protein: CATSDAGELFF; CDR3 DNA: TGTGCCACCAGTGATGCCGGGGAGCTGTTTTTT
J gene: TRBJ2-3; clone size: .; D gene: .; V gene: TRBV4-1; CDR3 protein: CASSLPKGGSTDTQYF; CDR3 DNA: TGCGCCAGCAGCCTCCCCAAAGGGGGGAGCACAGATACGCAGTATTTT
J gene: TRBJ2-1; clone size: once; D gene: .; V gene: TRBV6-2/TRBV6-3; CDR3 protein: CASRSVLRGSYNEQFF; CDR3 DNA: TGTGCCAGCAGGTCCGTTTTGCGGGGATCCTACAATGAGCAGTTCTTC
J gene: TRBJ2-3; clone size: .; D gene: .; V gene: TRBV20-1; CDR3 protein: CSVPSDTQYF; CDR3 DNA: TGCAGTGTGCCAAGCGATACGCAGTATTTT
J gene: TRBJ2-7; clone size: .; D gene: .; V gene: TRBV11-2; CDR3 protein: CASSSGLGYEQYF; CDR3 DNA: TGTGCCAGCAGCTCGGGCCTGGGCTACGAGCAGTACTTC
J gene: TRBJ2-7; clone size: .; D gene: .; V gene: TRBV5-1; CDR3 protein: CASREGLSASSYEQYF; CDR3 DNA: TGCGCCAGCAGGGAGGGGCTGTCAGCGAGCTCCTACGAGCAGTACTTC
J gene: TRBJ1-2; clone size: .; D gene: TRBD1; V gene: TRBV5-6; CDR3 protein: CASSLPQGASLYGYTF; CDR3 DNA: TGTGCCAGCAGCCTGCCACAGGGGGCTTCACTCTATGGCTACACCTTC
J gene: TRBJ2-5; clone size: few; D gene: .; V gene: TRBV24-1; CDR3 protein: CATSTQGREETQYF; CDR3 DNA: TGTGCCACCAGTACCCAGGGGAGGGAGGAGACCCAGTACTTC
J gene: TRBJ2-2; clone size: few; D gene: TRBD2; V gene: TRBV5-1; CDR3 protein: CASSWTSRAGELFF; CDR3 DNA: TGCGCCAGCAGCTGGACTAGTAGGGCCGGGGAGCTGTTTTTT
J gene: TRBJ2-3; clone size: many; D gene: .; V gene: TRBV10-3; CDR3 protein: CAISSQELSTDTQYF; CDR3 DNA: TGTGCCATCTCGAGTCAGGAGCTTAGCACAGATACGCAGTATTTT
J gene: TRBJ2-1; clone size: .; D gene: .; V gene: TRBV6-5; CDR3 protein: CASSYVGANEQFF; CDR3 DNA: TGTGCCAGCAGTTACGTAGGGGCCAATGAGCAGTTCTTC
J gene: TRBJ2-5; clone size: .; D gene: TRBD2; V gene: TRBV12-3/TRBV12-4; CDR3 protein: CASRRGVEETQYF; CDR3 DNA: TGTGCCAGCAGACGGGGGGTTGAAGAGACCCAGTACTTC
J gene: TRBJ1-1; clone size: .; D gene: TRBD1; V gene: TRBV14; CDR3 protein: CASSWARQGEAFF; CDR3 DNA: TGTGCCAGCAGCTGGGCACGACAGGGAGAAGCTTTCTTT
J gene: TRBJ2-3; clone size: .; D gene: .; V gene: TRBV5-4; CDR3 protein: CASNRDLSTDTQYF; CDR3 DNA: TGTGCCAGCAACAGGGATCTAAGCACAGATACGCAGTATTTT
J gene: TRBJ2-4; clone size: .; D gene: .; V gene: TRBV21-1; CDR3 protein: CASSPRTDPVIGNIQYF; CDR3 DNA: TGTGCCAGCAGCCCAAGGACAGACCCCGTTATCGGAAACATTCAGTACTTC
J gene: TRBJ2-1; clone size: .; D gene: .; V gene: TRBV6-2/TRBV6-3; CDR3 protein: CASSRPVSWDEQFF; CDR3 DNA: TGTGCCAGCAGTCGCCCTGTCTCTTGGGATGAGCAGTTCTTC
J gene: TRBJ1-2; clone size: .; D gene: .; V gene: TRBV7-8; CDR3 protein: CASKFGIGLGRVDGYTF; CDR3 DNA: TGTGCCAGCAAGTTTGGTATAGGTTTGGGCAGGGTAGACGGCTACACCTTC
J gene: TRBJ2-5; clone size: few; D gene: .; V gene: TRBV10-3; CDR3 protein: CAISESTKETQYF; CDR3 DNA: TGTGCCATCAGTGAGTCGACAAAGGAGACCCAGTACTTC
J gene: TRBJ1-2; clone size: few; D gene: TRBD1; V gene: TRBV18; CDR3 protein: CASSPEGGDGYTF; CDR3 DNA: TGTGCCAGCTCACCGGAAGGGGGCGATGGCTACACCTTC
J gene: TRBJ2-5; clone size: .; D gene: .; V gene: TRBV5-1; CDR3 protein: CASSSRTIQETQYF; CDR3 DNA: TGCGCCAGCAGCTCCCGGACTATCCAAGAGACCCAGTACTTC
J gene: TRBJ2-2; clone size: .; D gene: .; V gene: TRBV4-3; CDR3 protein: CASSQETANTGELFF; CDR3 DNA: TGCGCCAGCAGCCAAGAGACCGCGAACACCGGGGAGCTGTTTTTT
J gene: TRBJ1-1; clone size: .; D gene: .; V gene: TRBV7-2; CDR3 protein: CASSPRRTSQGWGAFF; CDR3 DNA: TGTGCCAGCAGCCCCCGCCGAACCTCACAGGGTTGGGGAGCTTTCTTT
J gene: TRBJ1-2; clone size: few; D gene: .; V gene: TRBV4-3; CDR3 protein: CASSPGAGAPYGYTF; CDR3 DNA: TGCGCCAGCAGCCCCGGGGCTGGGGCTCCGTATGGCTACACCTTC
J gene: TRBJ1-2; clone size: .; D gene: .; V gene: TRBV14; CDR3 protein: CASSQGSTRGLYRGYTF; CDR3 DNA: TGTGCCAGCAGCCAAGGTTCGACAAGGGGCCTCTATCGGGGCTACACCTTC
J gene: TRBJ2-5; clone size: .; D gene: .; V gene: TRBV25-1; CDR3 protein: CASSSVGTVFETQYF; CDR3 DNA: TGTGCCAGCAGTTCGGTGGGCACGGTGTTTGAGACCCAGTACTTC
J gene: TRBJ2-6; clone size: many; D gene: TRBD1; V gene: TRBV28; CDR3 protein: CASSLRTGVPGANVLTF; CDR3 DNA: TGTGCCAGCAGTTTACGTACAGGGGTTCCTGGGGCCAACGTCCTGACTTTC
J gene: TRBJ2-1; clone size: .; D gene: TRBD2; V gene: TRBV4-3; CDR3 protein: CASSQSRVRTSDYNEQFF; CDR3 DNA: TGCGCCAGCAGCCAGTCGAGGGTGAGGACTAGTGATTACAATGAGCAGTTCTTC
J gene: TRBJ1-4; clone size: .; D gene: .; V gene: TRBV7-9; CDR3 protein: CASSNSRGVVEKLFF; CDR3 DNA: TGTGCCAGCAGCAATAGCAGGGGAGTAGTTGAAAAACTGTTTTTT
J gene: TRBJ2-4; clone size: .; D gene: TRBD1; V gene: TRBV11-2; CDR3 protein: CASSLGDRGVIQYF; CDR3 DNA: TGTGCCAGCAGCCTAGGGGACAGGGGGGTCATTCAGTACTTC
J gene: TRBJ1-6; clone size: .; D gene: .; V gene: TRBV6-5; CDR3 protein: CASSYSVVGSPLHF; CDR3 DNA: TGTGCCAGCAGTTACAGCGTCGTTGGGTCACCCCTCCACTTT
J gene: TRBJ1-2; clone size: .; D gene: .; V gene: TRBV29-1; CDR3 protein: CSENGQNYGYTF; CDR3 DNA: TGCAGCGAAAACGGACAGAACTATGGCTACACCTTC